This T cell receptor (beta chain) was sequenced in a study of T cell responses to AZD1222 COVID-19 vaccine. V gave up 2 bases and J gave up 7 bases; unmatched junction bases: 9. The CDR3 has 16 residues. CDR1 is SGHDT, CDR2 YYEEEE, per germline. Remarks on this clone: The antigen is undetermined.

Study results and limitations: Baseline seropositives among AZD1222 recipients totaled only five to seven. Females made up more of the donors, who were largely white British, and clonal diversity may have come out too low. Spike-specific TCR breadth and depth rose after two AZD1222 doses.

The protocol was immunoSEQ multiplex PCR, while the TCRdb copy is restricted to in-frame clones and leaves out a portion. The sample lists roughly 130,000 clones; 88% were seen once. This TCR derives from an adult in good health. The chain is built from TRBV5-6 and TRBJ2-1; 10 bases are a match to TRBD2. Sequences were derived from peripheral blood, sampled on day 0 of MenACWY control vaccination. For the CDR3, the DNA is TGTGCCAGCAGCTTCGATCCCCTAGCGGGAGTTAATGAGCAGTTCTTC. This codes for CASSFDPLAGVNEQFF.